This record covers a single TCR beta chain. V lost 4 bases and J lost 2, with 10 bases in between. Germline-derived CDR1 and CDR2 are SEHNR and FQNEAQ (reference sequence). The CDR3 sequence is 14 residues long. These data originate in a study of shared clonotypes between healthy human individuals. The data were produced by immunoSEQ multiplex PCR, yet TCRdb's version contains in-frame clones alone and is incomplete. This sample has under 2,000,000 clones, with over 85% found just once. Naive CD8 cells, CD45RO-negative and positively selected for CCR7, excluded terminally differentiated effector memory CD45RA+ cells.

This receptor was obtained from a man between 18 and 35 years old in good health. The chain combines TRBV7-9 with TRBJ2-3; no definite D call. What was sequenced was naive CD8+ T cells sorted from blood. For the CDR3, the DNA is TGTGCCAGCAGCTACGCCGGTAACACAGATACGCAGTATTTT. This gives the protein CASSYAGNTDTQYF.